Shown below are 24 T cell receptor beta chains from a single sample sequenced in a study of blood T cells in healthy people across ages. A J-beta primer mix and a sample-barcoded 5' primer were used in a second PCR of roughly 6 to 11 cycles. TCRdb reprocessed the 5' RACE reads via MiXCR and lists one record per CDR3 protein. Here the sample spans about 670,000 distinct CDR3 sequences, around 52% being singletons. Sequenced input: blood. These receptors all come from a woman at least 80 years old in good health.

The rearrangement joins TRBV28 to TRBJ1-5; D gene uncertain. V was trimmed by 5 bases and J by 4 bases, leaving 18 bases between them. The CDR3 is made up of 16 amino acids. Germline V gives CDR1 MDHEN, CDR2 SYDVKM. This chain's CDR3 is CASSPTGPVRNQPQHF. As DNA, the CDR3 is TGTGCCAGCAGTCCGACGGGTCCTGTCCGGAATCAGCCCCAGCATTTT. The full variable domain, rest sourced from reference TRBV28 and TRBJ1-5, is DVKVTQSSRYLVKRTGEKVFLECVQDMDHENMFWYRQDPGLGLRLIYFSYDVKMKEKGDIPEGYSVSREKKERFSLILESASTNQTSMYLCASSPTGPVRNQPQHFGDGTRLSIL.

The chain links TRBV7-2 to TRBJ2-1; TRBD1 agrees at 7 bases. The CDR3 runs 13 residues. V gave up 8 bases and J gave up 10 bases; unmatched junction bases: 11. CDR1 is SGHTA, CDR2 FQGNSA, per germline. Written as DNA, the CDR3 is TGTGCCAGCGCACGGGACAGACTCTACGAGCAGTTCTTC. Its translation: CASARDRLYEQFF.

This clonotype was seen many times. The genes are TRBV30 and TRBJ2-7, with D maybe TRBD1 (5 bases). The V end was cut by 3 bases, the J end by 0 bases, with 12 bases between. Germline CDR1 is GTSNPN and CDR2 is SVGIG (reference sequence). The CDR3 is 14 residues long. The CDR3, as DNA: TGTGCCTGGAGCGTCGACAGCTACTCCTACGAGCAGTACTTC. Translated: CAWSVDSYSYEQYF.

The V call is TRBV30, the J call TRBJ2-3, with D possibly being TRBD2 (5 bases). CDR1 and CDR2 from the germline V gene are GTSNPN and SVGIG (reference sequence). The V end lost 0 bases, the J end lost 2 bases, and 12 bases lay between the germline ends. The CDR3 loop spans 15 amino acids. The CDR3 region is CAWSVLSAHTDTQYF. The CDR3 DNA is TGTGCCTGGAGTGTACTTAGCGCCCACACAGATACGCAGTATTTT.

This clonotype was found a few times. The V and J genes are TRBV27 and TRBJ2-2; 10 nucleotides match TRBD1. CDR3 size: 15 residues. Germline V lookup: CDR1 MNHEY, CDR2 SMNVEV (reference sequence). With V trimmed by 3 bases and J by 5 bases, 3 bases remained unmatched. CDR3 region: CASSFGTGETGELFF. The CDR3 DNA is TGTGCCAGCAGTTTTGGGACAGGGGAAACCGGGGAGCTGTTTTTT.

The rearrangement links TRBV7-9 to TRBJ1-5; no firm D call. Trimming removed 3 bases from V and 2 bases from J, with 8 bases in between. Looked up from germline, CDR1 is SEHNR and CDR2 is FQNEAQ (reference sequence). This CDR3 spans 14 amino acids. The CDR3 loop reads CASSFAQGNQPQHF. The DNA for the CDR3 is TGTGCCAGCAGCTTTGCGCAAGGCAATCAGCCCCAGCATTTT.

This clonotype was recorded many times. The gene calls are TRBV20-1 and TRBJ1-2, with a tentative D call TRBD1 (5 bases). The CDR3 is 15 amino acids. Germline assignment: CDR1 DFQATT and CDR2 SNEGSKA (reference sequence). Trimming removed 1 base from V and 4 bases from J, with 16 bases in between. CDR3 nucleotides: TGCAGTGCTAGAGTCCAGGGTTGGGGGGTCTATGGCTACACCTTC. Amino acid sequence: CSARVQGWGVYGYTF.

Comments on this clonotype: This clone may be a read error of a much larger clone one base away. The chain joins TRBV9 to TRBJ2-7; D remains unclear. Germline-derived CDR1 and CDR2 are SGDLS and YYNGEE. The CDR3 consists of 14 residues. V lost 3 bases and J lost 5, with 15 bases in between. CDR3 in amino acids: CASSEGRQRDEQYF. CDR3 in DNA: TGTGCCAGCAGCGAAGGCAGGCAAAGGGACGAGCAGTACTTC.

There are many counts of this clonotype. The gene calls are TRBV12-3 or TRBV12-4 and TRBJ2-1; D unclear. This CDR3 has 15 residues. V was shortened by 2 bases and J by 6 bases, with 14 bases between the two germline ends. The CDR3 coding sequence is TGTGCCAGCAGTTTAAATCAGGTGAAGGCCAATGAGCAGTTCTTC. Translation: CASSLNQVKANEQFF.

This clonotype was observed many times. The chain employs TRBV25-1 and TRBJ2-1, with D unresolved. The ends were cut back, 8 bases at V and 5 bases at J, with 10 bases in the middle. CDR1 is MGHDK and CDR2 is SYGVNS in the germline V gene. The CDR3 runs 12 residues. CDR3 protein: CASRLDDNEQFF. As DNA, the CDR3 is TGTGCCAGCCGCCTTGACGACAATGAGCAGTTCTTC.

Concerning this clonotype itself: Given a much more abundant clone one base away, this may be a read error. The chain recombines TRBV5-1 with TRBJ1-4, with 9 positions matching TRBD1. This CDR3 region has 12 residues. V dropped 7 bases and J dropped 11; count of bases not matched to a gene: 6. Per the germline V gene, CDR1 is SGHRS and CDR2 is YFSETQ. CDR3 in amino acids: CASGTGITKLFF. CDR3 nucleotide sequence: TGCGCCAGCGGGACAGGGATTACGAAACTGTTTTTT.

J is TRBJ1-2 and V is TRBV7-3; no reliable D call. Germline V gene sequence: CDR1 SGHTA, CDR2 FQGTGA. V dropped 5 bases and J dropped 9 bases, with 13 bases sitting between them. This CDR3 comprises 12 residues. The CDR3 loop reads CASSPPGGSYTF. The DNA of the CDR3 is TGTGCCAGCAGCCCGCCAGGCGGTAGCTACACCTTC. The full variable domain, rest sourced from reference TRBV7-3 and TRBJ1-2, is GAGVSQTPSNKVTEKGKYVELRCDPISGHTALYWYRQSLGQGPEFLIYFQGTGAADDSGLPNDRFFAVRPEGSVSTLKIQRTERGDSAVYLCASSPPGGSYTFGSGTRLTVV.

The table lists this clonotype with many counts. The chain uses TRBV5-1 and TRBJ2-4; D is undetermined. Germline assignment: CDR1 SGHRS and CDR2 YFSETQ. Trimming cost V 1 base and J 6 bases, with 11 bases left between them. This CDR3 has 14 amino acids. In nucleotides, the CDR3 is TGCGCCAGCAGCTTGATAAGCAGTATAAACATTCAGTACTTC. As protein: CASSLISSINIQYF.

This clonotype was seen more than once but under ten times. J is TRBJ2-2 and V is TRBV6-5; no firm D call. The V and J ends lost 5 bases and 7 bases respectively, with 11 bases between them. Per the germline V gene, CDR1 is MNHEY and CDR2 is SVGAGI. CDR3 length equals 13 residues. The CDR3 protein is CASSAHPDGELFF. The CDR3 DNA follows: TGTGCCAGCAGTGCCCACCCGGACGGGGAGCTGTTTTTT.

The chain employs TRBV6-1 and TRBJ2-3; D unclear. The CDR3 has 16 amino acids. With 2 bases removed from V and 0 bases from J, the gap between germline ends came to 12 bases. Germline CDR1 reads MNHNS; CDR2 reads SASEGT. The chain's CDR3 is CASSEFGRASTDTQYF. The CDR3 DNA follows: TGTGCCAGCAGTGAATTTGGACGGGCGAGCACAGATACGCAGTATTTT.

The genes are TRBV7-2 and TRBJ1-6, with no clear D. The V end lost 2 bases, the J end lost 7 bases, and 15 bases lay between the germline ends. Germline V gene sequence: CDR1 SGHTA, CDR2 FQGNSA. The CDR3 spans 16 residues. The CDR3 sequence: CASSLQRISPNSPLHF. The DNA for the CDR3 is TGTGCCAGCAGCTTACAAAGGATTAGCCCAAATTCACCCCTCCACTTT.

CDR3 loop: CSARNRYGYTF. The CDR3 DNA sequence: TGCAGTGCAAGGAACCGCTATGGCTACACCTTC. The chain recombines TRBV20-1 with TRBJ1-2; the D is unclear. Germline CDR1 and CDR2: DFQATT and SNEGSKA (reference sequence). Trimming took off 6 bases at V and 4 bases at J, with 9 bases between the two ends. CDR3 length: 11 amino acids.

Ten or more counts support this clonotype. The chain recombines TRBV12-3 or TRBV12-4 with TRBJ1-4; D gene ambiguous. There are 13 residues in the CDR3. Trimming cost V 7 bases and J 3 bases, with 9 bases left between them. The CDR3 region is CASIPGANEKLFF. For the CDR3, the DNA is TGTGCCAGCATTCCGGGAGCTAATGAAAAACTGTTTTTT.

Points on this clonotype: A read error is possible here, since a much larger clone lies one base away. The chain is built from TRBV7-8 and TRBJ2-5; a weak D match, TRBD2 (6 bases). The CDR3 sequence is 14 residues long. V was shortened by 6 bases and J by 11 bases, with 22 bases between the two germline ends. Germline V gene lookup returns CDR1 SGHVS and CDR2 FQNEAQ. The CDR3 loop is CASSQPPGDAEQYF. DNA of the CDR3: TGTGCCAGCAGTCAACCCCCGGGGGATGCTGAGCAGTACTTC.

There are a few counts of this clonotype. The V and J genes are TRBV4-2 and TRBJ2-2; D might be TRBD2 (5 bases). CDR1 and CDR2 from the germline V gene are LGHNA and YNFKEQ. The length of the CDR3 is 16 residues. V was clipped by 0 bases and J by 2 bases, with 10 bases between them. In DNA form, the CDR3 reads TGTGCCAGCAGCCAAGATCCCGGGGTTAACACCGGGGAGCTGTTTTTT. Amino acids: CASSQDPGVNTGELFF.

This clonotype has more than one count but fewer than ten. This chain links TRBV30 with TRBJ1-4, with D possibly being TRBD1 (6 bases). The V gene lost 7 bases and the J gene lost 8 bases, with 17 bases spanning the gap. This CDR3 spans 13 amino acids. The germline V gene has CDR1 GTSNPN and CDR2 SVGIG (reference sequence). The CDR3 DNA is TGTGCCTCCTCGACAGGCGTACTGGAAAAACTGTTTTTT. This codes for CASSTGVLEKLFF.

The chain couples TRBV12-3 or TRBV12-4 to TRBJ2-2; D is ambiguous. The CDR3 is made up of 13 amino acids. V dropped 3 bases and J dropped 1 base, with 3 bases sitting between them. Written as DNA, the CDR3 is TGTGCCAGCAGTTTGATGAACACCGGGGAGCTGTTTTTT. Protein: CASSLMNTGELFF.

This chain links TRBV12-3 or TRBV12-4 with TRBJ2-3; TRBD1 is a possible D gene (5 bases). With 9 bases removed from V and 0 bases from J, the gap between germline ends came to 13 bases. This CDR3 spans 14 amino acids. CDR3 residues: CASFQGGSTDTQYF. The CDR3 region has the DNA TGTGCCAGTTTCCAGGGCGGAAGCACAGATACGCAGTATTTT.

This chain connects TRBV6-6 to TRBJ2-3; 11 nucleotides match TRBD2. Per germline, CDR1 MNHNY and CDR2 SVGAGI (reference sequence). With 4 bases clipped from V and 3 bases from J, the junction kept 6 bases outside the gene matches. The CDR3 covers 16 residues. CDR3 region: CASSSTSGGQTDTQYF. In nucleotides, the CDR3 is TGTGCCAGCAGTTCTACTAGCGGGGGCCAAACAGATACGCAGTATTTT.